The 19 T cell receptor beta chains below come from one sample, sequenced in a study of CD8+ T cells in alopecia areata. TCR sequencing used cDNA made by reverse transcription of extracted RNA. TCRdb's table, derived via immunoSEQ multiplex PCR, lists solely in-frame clones and lacks some. The sample shows about 260,000 clones, 60% of them seen only once. Specified treatment: oral pan-JAK inhibitor, 5-10 mg twice daily. This material consisted of CD4+ T cells sorted from blood, taken around week 52, from a patient treated with tofacitinib. The origin of the receptors is a human donor with alopecia areata.

This clone has a single count. The chain joins TRBV7-9 to TRBJ1-2; D perhaps matches TRBD1 (5 bases). CDR1 is SEHNR, CDR2 FQNEAQ, per germline (reference sequence). There are 16 residues in the CDR3. The V and J ends lost 5 bases and 4 bases respectively, with 20 bases between them. CDR3 DNA sequence: TGTGCCAGCAGCCCATCCCGGGGCCCGTTTGGCTATGGCTACACCTTC. Its protein product is CASSPSRGPFGYGYTF.

V gene TRBV6-5 combines with J gene TRBJ2-1; no clear D. Germline CDR1 reads MNHEY; CDR2 reads SVGAGI. The V end lost 6 bases, the J end lost 4 bases, and 4 bases lay between the germline ends. The CDR3 sequence is 11 residues long. DNA for the CDR3: TGTGCCAGCAGGGGTTACAATGAGCAGTTCTTC. Translated: CASRGYNEQFF.

The CDR3 spells CASSDSLGASGANVLTF. CDR3 nucleotides: TGTGCCAGCAGTGACTCCCTCGGGGCCTCTGGGGCCAACGTCCTGACTTTC. The chain recombines TRBV25-1 with TRBJ2-6; D possibly uses TRBD1 or TRBD2 (5 bases each). This CDR3 is 17 amino acids long. The germline V gene encodes CDR1 MGHDK and CDR2 SYGVNS. Deletions cut 3 bases from V and 0 bases from J, with 12 bases between.

This chain joins TRBV9 and TRBJ1-1; D perhaps matches TRBD1 (5 bases). CDR1 SGDLS and CDR2 YYNGEE come from the germline V gene. The CDR3 length is 14 residues. The germline V and J ends were trimmed by 3 bases and 1 base, with 10 bases remaining between them. This CDR3 is CASSAGSTNTEAFF. The DNA of the CDR3 is TGTGCCAGCAGCGCAGGGTCAACGAACACTGAAGCTTTCTTT. Together with reference TRBV9 and TRBJ1-1, the CDR3 gives the full variable domain: DSGVTQTPKHLITATGQRVTLRCSPRSGDLSVYWYQQSLDQGLQFLIQYYNGEERAKGNILERFSAQQFPDLHSELNLSSLELGDSALYFCASSAGSTNTEAFFGQGTRLTVV.

V and J are TRBV25-1 and TRBJ1-1; 8 bases map to TRBD1. This CDR3 region has 16 residues. In germline, CDR1 is MGHDK, CDR2 SYGVNS. The J segment lost 1 base and the V segment lost 5 bases, leaving 9 bases of the junction unmatched. DNA of the CDR3: TGTGCCAGCAGTCCTCGGGACAGGCAAGGGAACACTGAAGCTTTCTTT. Translating gives CASSPRDRQGNTEAFF.

This clone was recorded once. J is TRBJ1-5 and V is TRBV5-6, with unresolved D. The CDR3 is 13 amino acids. V was pared by 0 bases and J by 7 bases, with 8 bases between. Germline lookup yields CDR1 SGHDT and CDR2 YYEEEE. The CDR3 loop reads CASSLGRRQPQHF. CDR3 nucleotide sequence: TGTGCCAGCAGCTTGGGAAGGCGGCAGCCCCAGCATTTT.

The V and J genes are TRBV6-1 and TRBJ1-1; D remains unclear. The V and J ends lost 6 bases and 8 bases respectively, with 7 bases between them. Germline loops: CDR1 MNHNS, CDR2 SASEGT. This CDR3 comprises 10 residues. In DNA, the CDR3 is TGTGCCAGCAGCAATGTCGAAGCTTTCTTT. Translation gives CASSNVEAFF.

The chain uses TRBV9 and TRBJ2-7; tentative D call: TRBD1 (6 bases). V lost 0 bases, J lost 3 bases, and 7 bases lay in between. The CDR3 has 13 amino acids. Germline V gives CDR1 SGDLS, CDR2 YYNGEE. This CDR3 is CASSVGTVYEQYF. Written as DNA, the CDR3 is TGTGCCAGCAGCGTAGGGACAGTCTACGAGCAGTACTTC.

This clone was observed once. The chain joins TRBV6-5 to TRBJ1-4; TRBD1 matches at 8 bases. The CDR3 covers 14 residues. CDR1 and CDR2 (germline): MNHEY, SVGAGI. Losses at the gene ends were 1 base for V and 8 bases for J; bases not matched to a gene: 3. The CDR3 sequence: CASSYFGTGEKLFF. The DNA for the CDR3 is TGTGCCAGCAGTTACTTTGGGACAGGCGAAAAACTGTTTTTT.

This chain connects TRBV10-3 to TRBJ1-6, with D possibly TRBD1 on 5 matching bases. The V end was cut by 0 bases, the J end by 5 bases, with 8 bases between. CDR3 length equals 15 residues. Looked up from germline, CDR1 is ENHRY and CDR2 is SYGVKD. The CDR3 nucleotides read TGTGCCATCAGTGAGTCGGGGGAAGATAATTCACCCCTCCACTTT. Translated, it gives CAISESGEDNSPLHF.

Concerning this clone itself: Other DNA sequences in the sample encode the same CDR3. The chain uses TRBV9 and TRBJ2-2; D gene ambiguous. Between the trimmed V and J ends, which lost 0 bases and 4 bases, there was a span of 4 bases. This CDR3 comprises 13 residues. From germline, CDR1 is SGDLS and CDR2 YYNGEE. The CDR3 reads CASSVGVTGELFF. CDR3 in DNA: TGTGCCAGCAGCGTAGGAGTCACCGGGGAGCTGTTTTTT.

This chain joins TRBV29-1 and TRBJ2-1; D is unclear. Trimming removed 0 bases from V and 8 bases from J, with 8 bases in between. Germline CDR1 SQVTM, CDR2 ANQGSEA. CDR3 length: 12 amino acids. The CDR3 is CSVEELRDEQFF. The CDR3 DNA sequence: TGCAGCGTTGAAGAGCTTCGCGATGAGCAGTTCTTC.

The chain carries TRBV30 and TRBJ2-3, with D perhaps matching TRBD1 or TRBD2 (5 bases each). CDR3 size: 16 residues. V was shortened by 3 bases and J by 0 bases, with 16 bases between the two germline ends. Germline V gene data show CDR1 as GTSNPN and CDR2 as SVGIG (reference sequence). This CDR3 reads CAWRAHGAASTDTQYF. The CDR3 bases are TGTGCCTGGAGGGCCCACGGGGCCGCTAGCACAGATACGCAGTATTTT. Full variable domain (missing parts from reference TRBV30 and TRBJ2-3): SQTIHQWPATLVQPVGSPLSLECTVEGTSNPNLYWYRQAAGRGLQLLFYSVGIGQISSEVPQNLSASRPQDRQFILSSKKLLLSDSGFYLCAWRAHGAASTDTQYFGPGTRLTVL.

There are a few counts of this clone. The chain combines TRBV10-3 with TRBJ1-3; 9 bases map to TRBD1. The V segment lost 4 bases and the J segment 3 bases; nucleotides outside the gene matches: 1. Germline lookup yields CDR1 ENHRY and CDR2 SYGVKD. The CDR3 has 14 amino acids. This CDR3 is CAISGTGVGNTIYF. Written as DNA, the CDR3 is TGTGCCATCAGTGGGACAGGGGTTGGAAACACCATATATTTT.

V gene TRBV30 combines with J gene TRBJ1-2; D is possibly TRBD1 (5 bases). V dropped 2 bases and J dropped 4 bases, with 11 bases sitting between them. CDR3 length: 13 residues. The germline gives CDR1 GTSNPN, CDR2 SVGIG (reference sequence). As DNA, the CDR3 is TGTGCCTGGAGTCCGACAGACACCTATGGCTACACCTTC. This codes for CAWSPTDTYGYTF.

The table lists this clone with a count of one. This rearrangement joins TRBV9 to TRBJ1-1, with 8 bases lining up with TRBD1. The CDR3 consists of 15 residues. Germline V lookup: CDR1 SGDLS, CDR2 YYNGEE. V lost 0 bases and J lost 3; bases outside the gene matches: 4. CDR3 region: CASSVEQGGDTEAFF. CDR3 DNA sequence: TGTGCCAGCAGCGTAGAACAGGGGGGCGACACTGAAGCTTTCTTT. The variable domain in full, completed from reference TRBV9 and TRBJ1-1, reads DSGVTQTPKHLITATGQRVTLRCSPRSGDLSVYWYQQSLDQGLQFLIQYYNGEERAKGNILERFSAQQFPDLHSELNLSSLELGDSALYFCASSVEQGGDTEAFFGQGTRLTVV.

The chain is built from TRBV29-1 and TRBJ2-2; TRBD2 matches at 11 bases. V shed 7 bases, J shed 7 bases, and the junction held 5 bases outside the gene matches. The CDR3 has 13 residues. CDR1 and CDR2 (germline): SQVTM, ANQGSEA. The CDR3 DNA reads TGCAGCGCTAGACTAGCGGGGAACGGGGAGCTGTTTTTT. Protein product: CSARLAGNGELFF.

This chain joins TRBV29-1 and TRBJ1-1; D unresolved. Trimming shortened V by 6 bases and J by 3 bases, and 14 bases separated the two germline ends. Looked up from germline, CDR1 is SQVTM and CDR2 is ANQGSEA. This CDR3 is 13 amino acids long. CDR3 residues: CSVGQAAYTEAFF. For the CDR3, the DNA is TGCAGCGTAGGGCAGGCTGCTTACACTGAAGCTTTCTTT.

This chain uses TRBV5-4 with TRBJ2-3; 9 bases match TRBD1. V shed 4 bases, J shed 2 bases, and the junction held 14 bases outside the gene matches. Germline values: CDR1 SGHNT, CDR2 YYREEE (reference sequence). This CDR3 has 18 residues. The CDR3 nucleotides read TGTGCCAGCAGCGGCCGACCCTCCGGGACAGGGAACACAGATACGCAGTATTTT. This gives the protein CASSGRPSGTGNTDTQYF.